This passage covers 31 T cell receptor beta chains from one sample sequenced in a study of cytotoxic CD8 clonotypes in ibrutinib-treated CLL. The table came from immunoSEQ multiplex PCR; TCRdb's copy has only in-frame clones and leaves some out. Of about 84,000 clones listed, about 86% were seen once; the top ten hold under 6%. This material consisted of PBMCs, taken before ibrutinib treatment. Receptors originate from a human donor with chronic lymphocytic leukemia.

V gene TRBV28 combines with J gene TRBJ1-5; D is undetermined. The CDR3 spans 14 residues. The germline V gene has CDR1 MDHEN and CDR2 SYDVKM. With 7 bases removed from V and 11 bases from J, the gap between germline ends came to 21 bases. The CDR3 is CASTQYQPPGAQHF. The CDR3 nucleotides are TGTGCCAGCACCCAGTATCAACCTCCGGGTGCCCAGCATTTT.

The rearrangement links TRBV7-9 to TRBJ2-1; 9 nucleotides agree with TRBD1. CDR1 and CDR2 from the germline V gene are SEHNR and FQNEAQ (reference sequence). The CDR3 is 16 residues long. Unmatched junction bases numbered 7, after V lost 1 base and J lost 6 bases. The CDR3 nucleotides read TGTGCCAGCAGCTTAGAACCGGGACAGGGCGGCAATGAGCAGTTCTTC. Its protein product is CASSLEPGQGGNEQFF.

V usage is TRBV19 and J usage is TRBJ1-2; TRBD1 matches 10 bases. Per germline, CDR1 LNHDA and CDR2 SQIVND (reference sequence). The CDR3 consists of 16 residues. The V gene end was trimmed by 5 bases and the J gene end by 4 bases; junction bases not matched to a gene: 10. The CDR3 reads CASSARSTGGAYGYTF. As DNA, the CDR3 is TGTGCCAGTAGTGCCCGCTCGACAGGGGGCGCCTATGGCTACACCTTC.

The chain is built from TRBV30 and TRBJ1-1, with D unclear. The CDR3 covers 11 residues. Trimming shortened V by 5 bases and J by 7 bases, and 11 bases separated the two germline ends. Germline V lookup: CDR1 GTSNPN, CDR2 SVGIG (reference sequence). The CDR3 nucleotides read TGTGCCTGGTCAGAGTCTATTGAAGCTTTCTTT. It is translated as CAWSESIEAFF.

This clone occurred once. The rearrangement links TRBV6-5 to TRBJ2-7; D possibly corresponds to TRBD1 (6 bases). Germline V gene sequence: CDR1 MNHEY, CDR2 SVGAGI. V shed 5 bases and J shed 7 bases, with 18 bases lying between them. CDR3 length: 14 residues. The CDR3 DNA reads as TGTGCCAGCAGTGTCCACAGGGAATTGGATGAGCAGTACTTC. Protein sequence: CASSVHRELDEQYF.

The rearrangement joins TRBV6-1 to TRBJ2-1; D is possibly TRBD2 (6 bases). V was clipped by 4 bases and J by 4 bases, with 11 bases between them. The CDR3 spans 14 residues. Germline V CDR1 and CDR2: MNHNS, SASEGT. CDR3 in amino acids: CASSGGSGYNEQFF. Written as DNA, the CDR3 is TGTGCCAGCAGTGGTGGTAGCGGATACAATGAGCAGTTCTTC.

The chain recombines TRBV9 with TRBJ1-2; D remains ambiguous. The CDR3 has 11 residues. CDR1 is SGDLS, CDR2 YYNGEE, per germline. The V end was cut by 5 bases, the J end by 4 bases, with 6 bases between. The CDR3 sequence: CASRDSYGYTF. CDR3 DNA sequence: TGTGCCAGCAGAGACTCCTATGGCTACACCTTC.

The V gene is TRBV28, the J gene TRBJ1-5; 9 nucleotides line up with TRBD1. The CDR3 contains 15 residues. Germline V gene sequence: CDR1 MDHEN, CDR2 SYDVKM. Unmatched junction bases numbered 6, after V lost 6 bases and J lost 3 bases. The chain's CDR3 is CASRSGQGNNQPQHF. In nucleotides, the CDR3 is TGTGCCAGCAGGTCGGGACAGGGAAACAATCAGCCCCAGCATTTT. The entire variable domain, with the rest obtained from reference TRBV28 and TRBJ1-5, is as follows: DVKVTQSSRYLVKRTGEKVFLECVQDMDHENMFWYRQDPGLGLRLIYFSYDVKMKEKGDIPEGYSVSREKKERFSLILESASTNQTSMYLCASRSGQGNNQPQHFGDGTRLSIL.

The CDR3 loop is CASSYRGSFTEAFF. The CDR3 region has the DNA TGTGCCAGCAGTTACCGGGGATCGTTCACTGAAGCTTTCTTT. The chain employs TRBV2 and TRBJ1-1; D unresolved. Germline values: CDR1 SNHLY, CDR2 FYNNEI. V lost 5 bases, J lost 4 bases, and 14 bases lay in between. The CDR3 runs to 14 residues.

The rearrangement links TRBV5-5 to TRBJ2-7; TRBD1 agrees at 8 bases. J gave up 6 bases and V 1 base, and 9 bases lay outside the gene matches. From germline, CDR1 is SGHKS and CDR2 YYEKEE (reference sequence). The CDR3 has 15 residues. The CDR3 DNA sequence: TGTGCCAGCAGCTTGTATTCGAACAGGGGGGCCGAGCAGTACTTC. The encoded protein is CASSLYSNRGAEQYF.

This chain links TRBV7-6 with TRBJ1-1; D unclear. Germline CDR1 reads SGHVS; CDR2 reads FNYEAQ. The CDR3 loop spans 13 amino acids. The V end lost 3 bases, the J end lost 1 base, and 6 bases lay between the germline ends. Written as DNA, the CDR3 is TGTGCCAGCAGCTTCCGGGAGAACACTGAAGCTTTCTTT. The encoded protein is CASSFRENTEAFF. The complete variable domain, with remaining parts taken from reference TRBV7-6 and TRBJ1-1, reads GAGVSQSPRYKVTKRGQDVALRCDPISGHVSLYWYRQALGQGPEFLTYFNYEAQQDKSGLPNDRFSAERPEGSISTLTIQRTEQRDSAMYRCASSFRENTEAFFGQGTRLTVV.

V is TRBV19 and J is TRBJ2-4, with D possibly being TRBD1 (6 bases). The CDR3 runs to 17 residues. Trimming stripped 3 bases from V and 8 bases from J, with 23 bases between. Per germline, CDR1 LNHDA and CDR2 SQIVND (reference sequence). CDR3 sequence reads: CASSIVLARGGQYIQYF. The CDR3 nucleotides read TGTGCCAGTAGTATTGTCCTGGCTCGAGGGGGTCAGTACATTCAGTACTTC.

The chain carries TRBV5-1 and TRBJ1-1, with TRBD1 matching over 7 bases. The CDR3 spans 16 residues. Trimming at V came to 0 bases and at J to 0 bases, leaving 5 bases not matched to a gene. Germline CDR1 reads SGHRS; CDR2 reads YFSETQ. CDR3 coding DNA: TGCGCCAGCAGCTTGGAGGGACAGATCATGAACACTGAAGCTTTCTTT. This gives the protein CASSLEGQIMNTEAFF.

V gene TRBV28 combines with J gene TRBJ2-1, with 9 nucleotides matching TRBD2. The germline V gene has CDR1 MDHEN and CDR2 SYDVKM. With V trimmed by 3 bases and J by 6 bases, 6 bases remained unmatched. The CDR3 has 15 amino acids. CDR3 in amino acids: CASSFGGRALNEQFF. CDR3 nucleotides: TGTGCCAGCAGTTTTGGCGGGAGGGCGCTCAATGAGCAGTTCTTC.

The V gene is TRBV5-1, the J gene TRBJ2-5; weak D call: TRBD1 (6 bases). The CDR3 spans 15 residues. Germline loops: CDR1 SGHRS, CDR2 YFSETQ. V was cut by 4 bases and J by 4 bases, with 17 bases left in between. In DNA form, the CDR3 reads TGCGCCAGCAGCCCTAACCAGGGGATTCGAGAGACCCAGTACTTC. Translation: CASSPNQGIRETQYF.

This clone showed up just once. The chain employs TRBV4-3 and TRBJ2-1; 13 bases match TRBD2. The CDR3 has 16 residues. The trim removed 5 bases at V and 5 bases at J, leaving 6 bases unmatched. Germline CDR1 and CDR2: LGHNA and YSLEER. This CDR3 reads CASSSRTSGSDNEQFF. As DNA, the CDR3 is TGCGCCAGCAGCTCAAGGACTAGCGGGAGTGACAATGAGCAGTTCTTC.

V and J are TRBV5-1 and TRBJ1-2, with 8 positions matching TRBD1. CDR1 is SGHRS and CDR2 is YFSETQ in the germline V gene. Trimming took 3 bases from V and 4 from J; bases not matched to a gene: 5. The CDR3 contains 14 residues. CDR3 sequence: CASSSAGGGYGYTF. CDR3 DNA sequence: TGCGCCAGCAGCTCAGCAGGGGGCGGCTATGGCTACACCTTC. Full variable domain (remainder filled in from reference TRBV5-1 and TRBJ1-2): KAGVTQTPRYLIKTRGQQVTLSCSPISGHRSVSWYQQTPGQGLQFLFEYFSETQRNKGNFPGRFSGRQFSNSRSEMNVSTLELGDSALYLCASSSAGGGYGYTFGSGTRLTVV.

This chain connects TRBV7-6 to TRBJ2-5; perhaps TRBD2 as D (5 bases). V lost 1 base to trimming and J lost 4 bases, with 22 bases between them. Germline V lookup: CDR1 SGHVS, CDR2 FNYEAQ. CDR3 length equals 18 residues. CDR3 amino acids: CASSLVRVIRGGGETQYF. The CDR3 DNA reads TGTGCCAGCAGCTTAGTACGGGTAATTAGAGGAGGTGGAGAGACCCAGTACTTC.

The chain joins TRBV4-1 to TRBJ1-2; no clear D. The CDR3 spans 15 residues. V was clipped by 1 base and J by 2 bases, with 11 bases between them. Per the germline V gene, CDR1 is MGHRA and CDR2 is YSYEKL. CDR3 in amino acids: CASSQVVGVNYGYTF. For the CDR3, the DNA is TGCGCCAGCAGCCAAGTGGTCGGAGTGAACTATGGCTACACCTTC.

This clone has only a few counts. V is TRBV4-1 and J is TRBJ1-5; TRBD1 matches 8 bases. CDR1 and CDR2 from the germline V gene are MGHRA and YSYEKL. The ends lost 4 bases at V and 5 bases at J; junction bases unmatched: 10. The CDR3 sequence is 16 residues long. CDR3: CASSPGQGIGDQPQHF. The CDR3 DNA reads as TGCGCCAGCAGCCCCGGACAGGGAATAGGCGATCAGCCCCAGCATTTT.

CDR3 in DNA: TGTGCCAGTAGTACTTCGGGGGCCTACGAGCAGTACTTC. Its protein is CASSTSGAYEQYF. The chain has TRBV19 and TRBJ2-7; tentative D call: TRBD2 (6 bases). This CDR3 contains 13 residues. Germline V gene data show CDR1 as LNHDA and CDR2 as SQIVND (reference sequence). The germline V and J ends were trimmed by 4 bases and 2 bases, with 9 bases remaining between them.

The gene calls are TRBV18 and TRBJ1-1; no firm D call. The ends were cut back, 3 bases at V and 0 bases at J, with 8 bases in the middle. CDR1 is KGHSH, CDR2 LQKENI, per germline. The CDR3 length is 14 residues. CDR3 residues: CASSPSVMNTEAFF. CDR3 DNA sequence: TGTGCCAGCTCACCTTCGGTGATGAACACTGAAGCTTTCTTT.

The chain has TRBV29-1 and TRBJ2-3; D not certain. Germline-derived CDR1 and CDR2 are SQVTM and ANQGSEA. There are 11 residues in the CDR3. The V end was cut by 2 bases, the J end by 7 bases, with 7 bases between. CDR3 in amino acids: CSVEQPYTQYF. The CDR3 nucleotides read TGCAGCGTTGAACAACCTTATACGCAGTATTTT.

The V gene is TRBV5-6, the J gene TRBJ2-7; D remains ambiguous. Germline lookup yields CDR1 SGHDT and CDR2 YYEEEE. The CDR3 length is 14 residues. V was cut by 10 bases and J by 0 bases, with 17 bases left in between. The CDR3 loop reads CASLVLGNSYEQYF. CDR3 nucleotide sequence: TGTGCCTCGCTGGTTCTGGGGAACTCCTACGAGCAGTACTTC.

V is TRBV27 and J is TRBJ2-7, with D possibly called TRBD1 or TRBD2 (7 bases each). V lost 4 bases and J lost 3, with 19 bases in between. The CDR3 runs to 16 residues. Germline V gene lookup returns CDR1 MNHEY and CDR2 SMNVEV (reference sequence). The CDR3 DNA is TGTGCCAGCAGTTCCCAGGGGGGGGACCGTAACTACGAGCAGTACTTC. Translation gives CASSSQGGDRNYEQYF.

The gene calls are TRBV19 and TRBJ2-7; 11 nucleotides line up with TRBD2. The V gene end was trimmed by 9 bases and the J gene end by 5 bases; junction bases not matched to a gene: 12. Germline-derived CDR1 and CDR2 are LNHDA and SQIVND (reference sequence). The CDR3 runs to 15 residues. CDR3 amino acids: CASSSPGTSGDEQYF. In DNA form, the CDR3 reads TGTGCCAGCTCATCCCCCGGGACTAGCGGAGACGAGCAGTACTTC. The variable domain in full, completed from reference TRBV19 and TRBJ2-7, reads DGGITQSPKYLFRKEGQNVTLSCEQNLNHDAMYWYRQDPGQGLRLIYYSQIVNDFQKGDIAEGYSVSREKKESFPLTVTSAQKNPTAFYLCASSSPGTSGDEQYFGPGTRLTVT.

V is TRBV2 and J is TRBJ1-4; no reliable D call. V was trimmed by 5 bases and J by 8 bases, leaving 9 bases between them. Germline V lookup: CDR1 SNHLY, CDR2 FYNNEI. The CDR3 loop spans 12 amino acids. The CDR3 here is CASSLIGEKLFF. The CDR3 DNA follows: TGTGCCAGCAGTTTAATAGGGGAAAAACTGTTTTTT.

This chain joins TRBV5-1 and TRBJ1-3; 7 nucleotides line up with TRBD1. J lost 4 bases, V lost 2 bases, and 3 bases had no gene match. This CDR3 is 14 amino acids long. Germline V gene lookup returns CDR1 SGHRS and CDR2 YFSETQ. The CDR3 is CASSLGQVGNTIYF. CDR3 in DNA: TGCGCCAGCAGCTTAGGACAGGTCGGAAACACCATATATTTT.

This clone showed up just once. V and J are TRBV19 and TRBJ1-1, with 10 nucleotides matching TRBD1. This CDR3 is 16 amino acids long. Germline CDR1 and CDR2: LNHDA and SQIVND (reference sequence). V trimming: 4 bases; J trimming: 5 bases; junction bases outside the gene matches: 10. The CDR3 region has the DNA TGTGCCAGTAGTACTTGGGGACAGGGGCCGGGGACTGAAGCTTTCTTT. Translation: CASSTWGQGPGTEAFF.

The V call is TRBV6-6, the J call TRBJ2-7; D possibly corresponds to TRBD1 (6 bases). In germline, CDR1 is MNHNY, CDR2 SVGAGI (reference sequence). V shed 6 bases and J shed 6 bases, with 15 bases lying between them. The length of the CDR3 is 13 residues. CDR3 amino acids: CASSPVTGTEQYF. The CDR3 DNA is TGTGCCAGCAGCCCAGTTACAGGGACCGAGCAGTACTTC.

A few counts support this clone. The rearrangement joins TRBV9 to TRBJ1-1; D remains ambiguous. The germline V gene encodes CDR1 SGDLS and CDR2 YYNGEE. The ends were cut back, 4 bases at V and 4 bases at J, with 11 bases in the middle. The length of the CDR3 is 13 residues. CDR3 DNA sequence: TGTGCCAGCAGCTTAAAACGGGTCACTGAAGCTTTCTTT. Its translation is CASSLKRVTEAFF.